The 15 T cell receptor beta chains presented below share a single source sample, sequenced in a study of blood T cell repertoires in COVID-19. Measured with immunoSEQ multiplex PCR; TCRdb has only the in-frame clones, and not every one. The table records roughly 150,000 clones, approximately 88% of them present only once. Sequenced sample: peripheral blood. The receptors come from a human donor in a cohort sampled during active COVID-19.

The chain employs TRBV5-4 and TRBJ1-2; TRBD1 might be the D (5 bases). Germline values: CDR1 SGHNT, CDR2 YYREEE (reference sequence). The V and J ends lost 0 bases and 6 bases respectively, with 12 bases between them. The CDR3 totals 14 residues. The CDR3 protein is CASSLGTQYDGYTF. CDR3 nucleotide sequence: TGTGCCAGCAGCTTGGGGACACAATATGATGGCTACACCTTC.

This chain uses TRBV5-8 with TRBJ2-7, with 8 bases lining up with TRBD1. The CDR3 runs to 13 residues. V shed 5 bases and J 5 bases; nucleotides not matched to a gene: 6. Germline V gives CDR1 SGHTS, CDR2 YDEGEE. CDR3 loop: CASRKTGVHEQYF. The CDR3, as DNA: TGTGCCAGCAGGAAGACAGGGGTGCACGAGCAGTACTTC.

This clone was observed a single time. The chain employs TRBV3-1 (or the pseudogene TRBV3-2) and TRBJ2-7, with D unresolved. There are 13 residues in the CDR3. Germline loops: CDR1 LGHDT, CDR2 YNNKEL (reference sequence). V was clipped by 0 bases and J by 9 bases, with 12 bases between them. The CDR3 coding sequence is TGTGCCAGCAGCCAAGATTTGTGGGCCGGGCAGTACTTC. It specifies CASSQDLWAGQYF.

V gene TRBV3-1 (or the pseudogene TRBV3-2) combines with J gene TRBJ2-7; D unresolved. Trimming removed 5 bases from V and 2 bases from J, with 7 bases in between. Germline V gene data show CDR1 as LGHDT and CDR2 as YNNKEL (reference sequence). CDR3 length: 12 amino acids. The DNA of the CDR3 is TGTGCCAGCAGCTTGCAGACCTACGAGCAGTACTTC. This translates into CASSLQTYEQYF.

V usage is TRBV5-4 and J usage is TRBJ1-3, with 7 nucleotides matching TRBD1. Germline lookup yields CDR1 SGHNT and CDR2 YYREEE (reference sequence). This CDR3 has 14 amino acids. V gave up 3 bases and J gave up 4 bases; unmatched junction bases: 4. The CDR3 loop is CASSSPTGGNTIYF. Here the CDR3 DNA reads TGTGCCAGCAGCTCCCCGACAGGGGGAAACACCATATATTTT. Full variable domain (remainder filled in from reference TRBV5-4 and TRBJ1-3): ETGVTQSPTHLIKTRGQQVTLRCSSQSGHNTVSWYQQALGQGPQFIFQYYREEENGRGNFPPRFSGLQFPNYSSELNVNALELDDSALYLCASSSPTGGNTIYFGEGSWLTVV.

This clone was counted once. The rearrangement uses TRBV5-1 and TRBJ2-1, with D maybe TRBD1 (6 bases). Germline V CDR1 and CDR2: SGHRS, YFSETQ. This CDR3 region has 16 residues. V was shortened by 0 bases and J by 2 bases, with 12 bases between the two germline ends. The CDR3 region is CASSLEGEAPYNEQFF. The CDR3 DNA follows: TGCGCCAGCAGCTTGGAGGGGGAAGCTCCCTACAATGAGCAGTTCTTC.

This rearrangement joins TRBV2 to TRBJ1-5, with 10 positions matching TRBD1. The CDR3 contains 14 residues. The V gene end was trimmed by 6 bases and the J gene end by 8 bases; junction bases not matched to a gene: 7. Germline CDR1 reads SNHLY; CDR2 reads FYNNEI. The CDR3 nucleotides are TGTGCCAGCAGAGACAGGGGGCGGAGGGAGCCCCAGCATTTT. Translating it yields CASRDRGRREPQHF.

There are many counts of this clone. The chain couples TRBV29-1 to TRBJ2-2, with 9 bases matching TRBD2. The CDR3 extends over 14 amino acids. Germline trimming cut 7 bases from V and 6 bases from J; bases unmatched to any gene: 9. Per germline, CDR1 SQVTM and CDR2 ANQGSEA. The CDR3 nucleotides read TGCAGCGCCTACGGGACTAGCCCGGCCGGGGAGCTGTTTTTT. It is translated as CSAYGTSPAGELFF.

The chain joins TRBV5-5 to TRBJ1-2; perhaps TRBD1 as D (5 bases). The CDR3 runs 14 residues. Germline loops: CDR1 SGHKS, CDR2 YYEKEE (reference sequence). Deletions cut 0 bases from V and 4 bases from J, with 10 bases between. In nucleotides, the CDR3 is TGTGCCAGCAGCTTGGTTTCGGGGGGCTATGGCTACACCTTC. It yields the protein CASSLVSGGYGYTF.

The chain links TRBV9 to TRBJ2-3; 7 bases are a match to TRBD2. Germline V gene data show CDR1 as SGDLS and CDR2 as YYNGEE. Trimming at V came to 3 bases and at J to 7 bases, leaving 17 bases not matched to a gene. The CDR3 sequence is 17 residues long. The CDR3 spells CASSEAAGAGEYYTQYF. The CDR3 bases are TGTGCCAGCAGCGAGGCGGCCGGGGCGGGAGAGTATTATACGCAGTATTTT.

This sequence joins TRBV19 and TRBJ1-1, with 7 bases that match TRBD1. The V gene's germline CDR1 is LNHDA and CDR2 SQIVND (reference sequence). Trimming removed 4 bases from V and 6 bases from J; junction bases left unmatched: 17. The CDR3 runs 17 residues. The CDR3 protein is CASSTQGIGTFVAEAFF. The CDR3 DNA is TGTGCCAGTAGTACACAGGGGATTGGTACTTTCGTCGCTGAAGCTTTCTTT.

This clone showed up just once. Written as DNA, the CDR3 is TGCGCCAGCAGCCAAGTGGGGACAGGGGCCCTCGAGACCCAGTACTTC. Protein: CASSQVGTGALETQYF. V and J are TRBV4-1 and TRBJ2-5; 10 nucleotides match TRBD1. V was pared by 1 base and J by 5 bases, with 7 bases of the junction left unmatched. Germline-derived CDR1 and CDR2 are MGHRA and YSYEKL. The CDR3 consists of 16 residues.

The genes are TRBV28 and TRBJ1-5; D not certain. Germline CDR1 MDHEN, CDR2 SYDVKM. V was cut by 5 bases and J by 9 bases, with 11 bases left in between. The CDR3 loop spans 12 amino acids. The DNA of the CDR3 is TGTGCCAGCAGTCCTCCCGTAATGCCCCAGCATTTT. It specifies CASSPPVMPQHF. The whole variable domain, filled in from reference TRBV28 and TRBJ1-5, reads DVKVTQSSRYLVKRTGEKVFLECVQDMDHENMFWYRQDPGLGLRLIYFSYDVKMKEKGDIPEGYSVSREKKERFSLILESASTNQTSMYLCASSPPVMPQHFGDGTRLSIL.

The V and J genes are TRBV7-9 and TRBJ2-7; D perhaps matches TRBD2 (5 bases). The CDR3 has 12 amino acids. CDR1 and CDR2 (germline): SEHNR, FQNEAQ (reference sequence). V shed 10 bases and J shed 3 bases, with 13 bases lying between them. CDR3 loop: CATRGDSYEQYF. DNA of the CDR3: TGTGCCACCCGGGGAGATAGCTACGAGCAGTACTTC.

The chain combines TRBV2 with TRBJ1-2, with TRBD1 identical over 7 bases. The CDR3 has 13 amino acids. Per the germline V gene, CDR1 is SNHLY and CDR2 is FYNNEI. The V and J ends lost 9 bases and 6 bases, in that order; junction bases with no gene match: 10. CDR3 DNA: TGTGCCAGGAAGACCGGGACAGTCAATGGCTACACCTTC. It is translated as CARKTGTVNGYTF.